The clone carrying this TCR beta chain was observed many times. The antigen is unknown. Germline CDR1 reads MNHNS; CDR2 reads SASEGT. The CDR3 contains 14 residues. Trimming removed 6 bases from V and 0 bases from J; junction bases left unmatched: 2. The data are from a study of identical twins. TCRdb passed the 5' RACE reads through MiXCR, listing each CDR3 protein once. The sample consists of roughly 720,000 distinct CDR3 sequences, roughly 18% of them appearing once. Whole-study results and caveats: Out-of-frame alpha sequences shared by twins were enriched for low generation probability. Compared with models, monozygotic twins showed more out-of-frame TCR alpha sharing.

The donors were all healthy and Caucasian. The same specimen was also included in a second study, on T cells expressing NK-cell markers. From that second work: Leadership of the CD3+CD56-NKG2C+ fraction also belonged to these clonotypes in a handful of donors.

V and J are TRBV6-1 and TRBJ2-3; 8 bases fit TRBD2. Source material: PBMCs. This TCR was recovered from a woman aged 18-30 years in good health. The DNA of the CDR3 is TGTGCCAGCAGAATAGCGGGGAGCACAGATACGCAGTATTTT. Its translation is CASRIAGSTDTQYF.